Listed here are 32 T cell receptor beta chains from one sample, sequenced in a study of vaccination and CD4 T cells after COVID-19. The assay that was used to sequence DNA from cultured CD4+ T cells was the Oncomine TCR Beta short-read assay. From the PCR reads, TCRdb called clonotypes with MiXCR, one entry per CDR3 protein. The table lists 10,000 to 15,000 distinct CDR3 sequences, 40% to 60% of them singletons. Which antigens these TCRs recognize remains unknown. As for treatment: approximately nine-day PBMC culture with coronavirus spike peptide pools or control peptides (ViraFEST assay). Sequenced material: CD4+ T cells from blood, cultured in vitro. The receptors were gathered from a human donor who had recovered from COVID-19.

This sequence joins TRBV20-1 and TRBJ2-1; D gene uncertain. CDR1 is DFQATT and CDR2 is SNEGSKA in the germline V gene (reference sequence). Trimming removed 4 bases at V and 8 bases at J, with 9 bases between. The CDR3 has 11 residues. The CDR3 DNA is TGCAGTGCTACTACCACCGATGAGCAGTTCTTC. This translates into CSATTTDEQFF.

This clonotype was seen only a few times. The J gene is TRBJ2-5, the V gene TRBV4-1, with 7 positions matching TRBD1. CDR3 size: 16 residues. V gave up 6 bases and J gave up 1 base; unmatched junction bases: 11. Germline CDR1 is MGHRA and CDR2 is YSYEKL. Here the CDR3 reads CASSPVDGTVQETQYF. The CDR3 DNA reads as TGCGCCAGCAGTCCCGTAGACGGGACAGTCCAAGAGACCCAGTACTTC.

The genes are TRBV6-5 and TRBJ2-7; D could derive from TRBD1 or TRBD2 (6 bases each). In germline, CDR1 is MNHEY, CDR2 SVGAGI. V dropped 0 bases and J dropped 4 bases, with 16 bases sitting between them. The CDR3 has 16 amino acids. CDR3 sequence reads: CASSYSRSGGGYEQYF. In nucleotides, the CDR3 is TGTGCCAGCAGTTACTCGAGGAGCGGAGGGGGATACGAGCAGTACTTC.

This clonotype turned up a few times. The chain links TRBV10-1 to TRBJ2-3; TRBD2 might be the D (5 bases). The CDR3 is 16 residues long. V lost 0 bases and J 7 bases, leaving 17 bases between the germline ends. The germline V gene has CDR1 WNHNN and CDR2 SYGVQD (reference sequence). CDR3 sequence reads: CASSESRLGSRYTQYF. The CDR3 nucleotides read TGCGCCAGCAGTGAGTCACGTCTGGGGAGCCGATATACGCAGTATTTT.

The V call is TRBV12-3 or TRBV12-4, the J call TRBJ2-2, with 7 bases matching TRBD1. V shed 5 bases and J 7 bases; nucleotides not matched to a gene: 7. The CDR3 is 14 residues long. The DNA for the CDR3 is TGTGCCAGCAGTAGACAGGGTATCGGCGGGGAGCTGTTTTTT. Amino acid sequence: CASSRQGIGGELFF.

The table lists this clonotype with a few counts. V usage is TRBV2 and J usage is TRBJ2-7; D may correspond to TRBD1 or TRBD2 (6 bases each). This CDR3 spans 14 amino acids. CDR1 SNHLY and CDR2 FYNNEI come from the germline V gene. The ends were cut back, 9 bases at V and 4 bases at J, with 19 bases in the middle. As DNA, the CDR3 is TGTGCCAGTAGGAGGGGAGGCAGGGGTTACGAGCAGTACTTC. Its protein product is CASRRGGRGYEQYF.

This clonotype has only a few counts. The rearrangement links TRBV2 to TRBJ1-2; D gene unclear. V dropped 6 bases and J dropped 4 bases, with 15 bases sitting between them. The CDR3 length is 14 residues. Germline V gives CDR1 SNHLY, CDR2 FYNNEI. The CDR3 coding sequence is TGTGCCAGCAGGGCCGATACCCTTCGCTATGGCTACACCTTC. This encodes CASRADTLRYGYTF.

The chain carries TRBV9 and TRBJ1-1; D remains ambiguous. This CDR3 is 15 amino acids long. The V end was cut by 6 bases, the J end by 1 base, with 16 bases between. Germline V gene data show CDR1 as SGDLS and CDR2 as YYNGEE. The CDR3 is CASTYVEGANTEAFF. As DNA, the CDR3 is TGTGCCAGCACCTATGTTGAGGGAGCGAACACTGAAGCTTTCTTT.

The CDR3 coding sequence is TGTGCCAGCAGTGAAATGTCAGGGGGTAATTCACCCCTCCACTTT. Encoded protein: CASSEMSGGNSPLHF. This chain connects TRBV6-1 to TRBJ1-6, with TRBD1 identical over 7 bases. Germline trimming cut 2 bases from V and 6 bases from J; bases unmatched to any gene: 4. The CDR3 is 15 amino acids. Germline-derived CDR1 and CDR2 are MNHNS and SASEGT.

In this sample, this clonotype turned up a few times. This chain connects TRBV5-8 to TRBJ1-6; no firm D call. This CDR3 has 16 amino acids. Germline V gene sequence: CDR1 SGHTS, CDR2 YDEGEE. Trimming pared 7 bases from V and 5 bases from J, leaving 19 bases between. CDR3 in DNA: TGTGCCAGCGGCCGGCGCGGAAAAGGAAATAATTCACCCCTCCACTTT. Encoded protein: CASGRRGKGNNSPLHF.

V usage is TRBV12-3 or TRBV12-4 and J usage is TRBJ1-5; D perhaps matches TRBD1 (5 bases). The V end was cut by 6 bases, the J end by 2 bases, with 14 bases between. The CDR3 covers 15 residues. CDR3: CASSPGGARNQPQHF. Here the CDR3 DNA reads TGTGCCAGCAGCCCCGGAGGGGCGCGCAATCAGCCCCAGCATTTT.

The V gene is TRBV6-1, the J gene TRBJ1-1; a possible D gene is TRBD1 (5 bases). The CDR3 is 14 amino acids. The germline V gene has CDR1 MNHNS and CDR2 SASEGT. V was cut by 11 bases and J by 4 bases, with 20 bases left in between. CDR3 amino acids: CAARMGRRGTEAFF. For the CDR3, the DNA is TGTGCCGCGAGAATGGGGAGGAGGGGCACTGAAGCTTTCTTT.

In this sample, this clonotype turned up a few times. This chain joins TRBV11-3 and TRBJ2-2; no firm D call. The CDR3 covers 13 residues. V was clipped by 3 bases and J by 6 bases, with 8 bases between them. Germline CDR1 is SGHNT and CDR2 is YENEEA. The CDR3 DNA is TGTGCCAGCAGCTTCCTAGTTTCCGGGGAGCTGTTTTTT. This codes for CASSFLVSGELFF.

The rearrangement links TRBV24-1 to TRBJ1-2; maybe TRBD1 (6 bases). The germline V gene has CDR1 KGHDR and CDR2 SFDVKD. Trimming removed 3 bases at V and 3 bases at J, with 13 bases between. This CDR3 contains 15 residues. CDR3 sequence: CATSDIEGGDYGYTF. Written as DNA, the CDR3 is TGTGCCACCAGTGATATCGAAGGGGGGGACTATGGCTACACCTTC.

The chain uses TRBV20-1 and TRBJ2-2; no clear D gene. CDR3 size: 14 residues. The ends were cut back, 6 bases at V and 1 base at J, with 12 bases in the middle. From germline, CDR1 is DFQATT and CDR2 SNEGSKA (reference sequence). The CDR3 nucleotides read TGCAGTGCCGCCCCGGAGCAGAACACCGGGGAGCTGTTTTTT. It codes for CSAAPEQNTGELFF.

This sequence joins TRBV7-9 and TRBJ1-1; D ambiguous. The ends were cut back, 1 base at V and 8 bases at J, with 14 bases in the middle. The CDR3 is 14 residues long. CDR1 is SEHNR, CDR2 FQNEAQ, per germline (reference sequence). CDR3 in DNA: TGTGCCAGCAGCTTAGTTCTTGTCCCCAGAGAAGCTTTCTTT. Residues: CASSLVLVPREAFF.

V gene TRBV20-1 combines with J gene TRBJ2-3; TRBD2 aligns across 11 bases. The CDR3 loop spans 17 amino acids. The V gene end was trimmed by 4 bases and the J gene end by 2 bases; junction bases not matched to a gene: 11. CDR1 is DFQATT, CDR2 SNEGSKA, per germline (reference sequence). The CDR3 region has the DNA TGCAGTGCTAAAGGGGCTAGCGGGAGGTCCCCCACAGATACGCAGTATTTT. The encoded protein is CSAKGASGRSPTDTQYF.

This clonotype was counted once. The rearrangement links TRBV6-4 to TRBJ2-6; tentatively, D is TRBD2 (6 bases). Looked up from germline, CDR1 is MRHNA and CDR2 is SNTAGT. CDR3 length equals 16 residues. V was clipped by 0 bases and J by 0 bases, with 6 bases between them. The CDR3 loop reads CASSDSTSSGANVLTF. In nucleotides, the CDR3 is TGTGCCAGCAGTGACTCGACTAGCTCTGGGGCCAACGTCCTGACTTTC.

This clonotype was detected only a few times. J is TRBJ1-5 and V is TRBV27; D may be TRBD1 (5 bases). The germline CDR1 and CDR2 sequences are MNHEY and SMNVEV (reference sequence). This CDR3 region has 14 residues. V lost 1 base and J 7 bases, leaving 11 bases between the germline ends. The CDR3 bases are TGTGCCAGCAGTTTATTCCCCAGGGTCCAGCCCCAGCATTTT. Protein: CASSLFPRVQPQHF.

The chain is built from TRBV30 and TRBJ1-2; TRBD1 matches 10 bases. The CDR3 has 11 amino acids. In germline, CDR1 is GTSNPN, CDR2 SVGIG (reference sequence). Losses at the gene ends were 6 bases for V and 9 bases for J; bases not matched to a gene: 4. This CDR3 reads CACGTGVRYTF. CDR3 DNA sequence: TGTGCCTGCGGGACAGGGGTGCGCTACACCTTC.

The rearrangement links TRBV21-1 to TRBJ2-3; the table's D call TRBD1 went unverified against the DNA. TRBV21-1 is recorded as a pseudogene. This CDR3 contains 16 residues. The CDR3 bases are TGTGCCAGCAAAAGGAAGGGGCAGGTTTTCACAGATACGCAGTATTTT. Translating gives CASKRKGQVFTDTQYF.

The chain combines TRBV20-1 with TRBJ1-2; possible D gene TRBD1, 6 bases. Trimming took 6 bases from V and 2 from J, leaving 10 bases between them. The V gene's germline CDR1 is DFQATT and CDR2 SNEGSKA (reference sequence). The CDR3 has 12 residues. As DNA, the CDR3 is TGCAGTGCCCGGACAGACAACTATGGCTACACCTTC. Its translation is CSARTDNYGYTF.

This clonotype has a handful of counts. V and J are TRBV20-1 and TRBJ1-1; D gene ambiguous. The CDR3 consists of 11 residues. The V and J ends lost 7 bases and 1 base respectively, with 7 bases between them. Germline V gene data show CDR1 as DFQATT and CDR2 as SNEGSKA (reference sequence). The CDR3 loop is CSVQKNTEAFF. The CDR3 coding sequence is TGCAGTGTTCAGAAGAACACTGAAGCTTTCTTT.

V is TRBV2 and J is TRBJ2-7; D might be TRBD1 or TRBD2, each matching 5 bases. The CDR3 is 12 residues long. The V end lost 6 bases, the J end lost 3 bases, and 9 bases lay between the germline ends. The germline V gene encodes CDR1 SNHLY and CDR2 FYNNEI. This CDR3 is CASRGVDYEQYF. In nucleotides, the CDR3 is TGTGCCAGCAGGGGGGTAGACTACGAGCAGTACTTC.

The chain recombines TRBV7-6 with TRBJ2-7, with 8 bases matching TRBD1. Germline V gene lookup returns CDR1 SGHVS and CDR2 FNYEAQ. Trimming removed 5 bases from V and 0 bases from J; junction bases left unmatched: 6. The CDR3 length is 15 residues. The CDR3 protein is CASSEGQGASYEQYF. The CDR3 DNA sequence: TGTGCCAGCAGCGAAGGACAGGGCGCCTCCTACGAGCAGTACTTC.

The chain links TRBV14 to TRBJ2-5; 8 nucleotides match TRBD2. The J segment lost 5 bases and the V segment lost 0 bases, leaving 20 bases of the junction unmatched. CDR1 is SGHDN and CDR2 is FVKESK in the germline V gene. The CDR3 is 20 amino acids. CDR3 DNA sequence: TGTGCCAGCAGCCAAGATAGGGGGTTTGGAATAGCGGGATCCCGGGAGACCCAGTACTTC. Protein: CASSQDRGFGIAGSRETQYF.

About this clonotype itself: Sequence at one end of the junction differs from germline and may be a read error. The chain recombines TRBV5-3 with TRBJ1-1; D is perhaps TRBD1 (6 bases). TRBV5-3 is treated as an ORF (open reading frame) with a function not yet certain. The CDR3 is 16 amino acids. The CDR3 reads CASSLADRSWYTEAFF. CDR3 nucleotide sequence: TGTGCCAGCAGCTTGGCCGACAGGAGCTGGTACACTGAAGCTTTCTTT.

The V and J genes are TRBV7-2 and TRBJ1-3; TRBD1 aligns across 10 bases. The CDR3 is made up of 16 amino acids. CDR1 and CDR2 from the germline V gene are SGHTA and FQGNSA. V lost 2 bases, J lost 3 bases, and 4 bases stayed unmatched. CDR3 amino acids: CASSLRTGGYGNTIYF. The CDR3 DNA is TGTGCCAGCAGCTTAAGGACAGGGGGGTATGGAAACACCATATATTTT.

V is TRBV10-3 and J is TRBJ2-1, with a possible D match to TRBD2 (5 bases). This CDR3 contains 15 residues. Trimming stripped 0 bases from V and 3 bases from J, with 9 bases between. The V gene's germline CDR1 is ENHRY and CDR2 SYGVKD. CDR3: CAISESVGNYNEQFF. CDR3 in DNA: TGTGCCATCAGTGAGTCGGTCGGGAACTACAATGAGCAGTTCTTC.

The rearrangement links TRBV24-1 to TRBJ2-7; 11 bases are a match to TRBD1. There are 14 residues in the CDR3. The germline V gene has CDR1 KGHDR and CDR2 SFDVKD. J was trimmed by 5 bases and V by 9 bases; bases with no gene match: 8. The chain's CDR3 is CATSPGQGEDEQYF. DNA for the CDR3: TGTGCCACCTCACCGGGACAGGGGGAGGACGAGCAGTACTTC.

The rearrangement uses TRBV2 and TRBJ2-5, with 8 bases identical to TRBD1. Germline trimming cut 6 bases from V and 7 bases from J; bases unmatched to any gene: 13. Germline CDR1 SNHLY, CDR2 FYNNEI. This CDR3 comprises 15 residues. The CDR3 DNA follows: TGTGCCAGCAGCCTCGCAGGGGGCGCAAGGATGACCCAGTACTTC. Protein product: CASSLAGGARMTQYF.

This clonotype occurred once. This chain joins TRBV24-1 and TRBJ2-1; TRBD2 matches at 9 bases. CDR3 length: 16 residues. J gave up 8 bases and V 3 bases, and 10 bases lay outside the gene matches. CDR1 is KGHDR, CDR2 SFDVKD, per germline. CDR3 residues: CATSDPGTSRSDEQFF. DNA for the CDR3: TGTGCCACCAGTGATCCCGGGACTAGCCGGTCCGATGAGCAGTTCTTC.